This TCR beta chain was found in a study of a mutant IDH1 vaccine in newly diagnosed glioma (dated by TCRdb to the early 2020s). Background for the entire study: Vaccination started 4-6 weeks after radiotherapy alone, or was given together with temozolomide cycles in the groups whose treatment included chemotherapy. The roughly 34 treated patients were about 60% male and around 38% female, with a mean age of around 40 years. Prior to enrollment, standard therapy consisting of radiotherapy alone, temozolomide alone, or radiochemotherapy with temozolomide had been administered to patients, with the combination being received by most patients. Visit V12 was the week-35 safety follow-up and visit V13 was the week-47 end of study. Peripheral blood samples were drawn at six visits, namely V03 (baseline), V05, V07, V10, V12 and V13. For exploratory analyses, 25 treated patients had longitudinal TCRB deep sequencing done wherever samples were available. Here is what the overall study found, with its caveats: Across multiple MHC alleles, vaccine-induced immune responses were seen in 85% to 95% of patients. Availability determined which PBMC samples were chosen for TCRB deep sequencing. It was noted by the authors that analyses of patient blood samples could not be reproduced owing to sample limitations. No apparent relationship was observed between pseudoprogression and alterations in the top peripheral T cell clonotypes detected by TCRB sequencing.

Receptor amplification or capture employed the immunoSEQ multiplex PCR assay. The hsTCRB Kit was used according to the manufacturer's protocol to amplify rearranged TCR beta chain sequences. Sequencing of TCRB libraries was carried out on an Illumina MiSeq. Per the authors' processing: Demultiplexing, trimming and gene mapping were performed with the kit vendor's proprietary platform. TCRdb took this table from immuneACCESS and kept in-frame rearrangements with V and J called. Such tables lack part of the clones; where checked against another copy, unresolved V genes explain under half of the gap, and the rest is unexplained. Clone size and the V and J calls come from that table; the DNA yielded D and trimming. The sample contains around 52,000 clones, 76% of them found a single time. The ten top clones hold 12% of the sample. In light of the paper, this sample's time point label describes: week 35, safety follow-up. Every vaccine dose consisted of 300 ug of a 20-mer mutant IDH1 peptide in Montanide, administered subcutaneously together with topical imiquimod. Patients were given eight vaccinations, in weeks 1, 3, 5, 7, 11, 15, 19 and 23, which matched visits V03 through V10. Donors had newly diagnosed WHO grade 3 or 4 IDH1-mutant astrocytomas with loss of nuclear ATRX. The samples were drawn from NOA16, a multicentre, single-arm, open-label phase I trial in Germany that tested a mutant IDH1 peptide vaccine in humans for the first time. Genomic DNA for TCRB sequencing was extracted from EDTA blood using the DNeasy Blood and Tissue Kit.

This clone was counted only a few times. Its antigen is still unknown. No much larger clone is present one base from it, and per-base qualities are unavailable. Sequenced here: PBMCs, sampled from a glioma patient whose treatment included an IDH1 peptide vaccine. The sequence was collected from a middle-aged man with glioma.

At the DNA level, the sequence is TGTGCCAGCTACCCCAGCGAGGGACACAATGAGCAGTTCTTC. Its amino acids are CASYPSEGHNEQFF. This sequence uses TRBV28 and TRBJ2-1; the D gene is perhaps TRBD1 or TRBD2, as each covers 5 bases. The CDR3 has 14 amino acids, counting the end cysteine and phenylalanine. The kept DNA is CDR3 alone, 42 bases in frame from the first base. V loses 8 bases, J loses 5 bases, and the germline ends lie 16 bases apart. Taken from the germline V gene, the CDR1 and CDR2 loops are MDHEN and SYDVKM.